The clone carrying this T cell receptor beta chain has only one observation. As yet, its antigen is unknown. This entry belongs to a study of cytomegalovirus exposure and HLA in healthy donors. Study observations and caveats: Per published reports, the classifier diagnosed cytomegalovirus status with high specificity and sensitivity. It emerged from a later analysis that several of the most significant clusters appeared to be linked to common viral pathogens. It was likely that a cluster of highly shared sequence variants was a sequencing artifact. Among immune exposure information, only CMV serostatus was available.

Researchers ran the PCR with 60 Vbeta and 13 Jbeta primers. Produced via immunoSEQ multiplex PCR; TCRdb's table is partial and in-frame only. The table lists 150,000 to 250,000 clones, almost 85% of them singletons. V gave up 4 bases and J gave up 8 bases; unmatched junction bases: 3. The V gene's germline CDR1 is SGHRS and CDR2 YFSETQ. CDR3 length: 14 amino acids. This clonotype originated in a woman between 45 and 60 years old in good health and CMV-seronegative. This sequence joins TRBV5-1 and TRBJ1-6; TRBD1 agrees at 10 bases. Specimen: PBMCs. CDR3 protein: CASSRGTGDSPLHF. For the CDR3, the DNA is TGCGCCAGCAGCAGGGGGACAGGGGATTCACCCCTCCACTTT.